This T cell receptor beta chain stems from a study of T cells after yellow fever vaccination. Whole-study context: SMART-Seq v4 Ultra Low Input served to prepare low-cell-number fractions. Whole-study findings and limits: Though it reached lower strength, the secondary response hit its peak faster, day 5 versus 15. In post-booster samples, most primary-vaccination clones reappeared (about 95% CD4, 88% CD8). The study noted that FACS-sorted repertoires could contain abundant clonotypes contaminating from the bulk population.

Via MiXCR, TCRdb re-called the 5' RACE reads, giving one row per CDR3 protein. The table has about 350,000 distinct CDR3 sequences, approximately 13% seen once; the top ten hold 2.5% to 4%. V was pared by 0 bases and J by 2 bases, with 11 bases of the junction left unmatched. Germline V lookup: CDR1 SGHTA, CDR2 FQGNSA. The CDR3 loop spans 18 amino acids. This clonotype was counted many times. Its antigen is as yet unknown. The source of this sequence is a man aged 18 to 35 who received the YFV17D yellow fever vaccine. The chain uses TRBV7-2 and TRBJ2-3, with TRBD2 matching 7 bases. The sample was CD4+ T cells sorted from PBMCs, taken 15 days after the yellow fever booster vaccination. The CDR3 sequence is CASSLARSAGVNTDTQYF. In DNA form, the CDR3 reads TGTGCCAGCAGCTTAGCGCGTAGCGCGGGGGTTAACACAGATACGCAGTATTTT.